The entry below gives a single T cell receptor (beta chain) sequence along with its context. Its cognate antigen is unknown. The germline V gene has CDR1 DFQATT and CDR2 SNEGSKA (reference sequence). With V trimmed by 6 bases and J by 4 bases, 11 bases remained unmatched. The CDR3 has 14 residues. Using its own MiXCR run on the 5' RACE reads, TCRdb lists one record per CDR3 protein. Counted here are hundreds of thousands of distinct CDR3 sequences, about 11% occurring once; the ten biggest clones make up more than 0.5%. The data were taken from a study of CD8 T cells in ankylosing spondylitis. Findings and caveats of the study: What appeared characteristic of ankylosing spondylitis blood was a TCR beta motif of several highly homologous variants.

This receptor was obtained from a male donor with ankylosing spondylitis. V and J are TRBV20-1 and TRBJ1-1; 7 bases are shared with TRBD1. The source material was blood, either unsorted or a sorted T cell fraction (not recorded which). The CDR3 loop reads CSANDVQGSTEAFF. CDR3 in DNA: TGCAGTGCCAACGATGTACAGGGGTCCACTGAAGCTTTCTTT.